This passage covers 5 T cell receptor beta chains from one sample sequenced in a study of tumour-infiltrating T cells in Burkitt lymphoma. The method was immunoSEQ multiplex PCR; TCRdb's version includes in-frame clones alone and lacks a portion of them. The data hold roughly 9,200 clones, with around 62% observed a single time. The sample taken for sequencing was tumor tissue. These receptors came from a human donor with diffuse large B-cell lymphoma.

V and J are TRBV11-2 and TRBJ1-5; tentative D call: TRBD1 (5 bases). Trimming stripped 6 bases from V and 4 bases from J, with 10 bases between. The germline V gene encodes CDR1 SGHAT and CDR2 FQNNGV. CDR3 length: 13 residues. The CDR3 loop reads CASSGTANQPQHF. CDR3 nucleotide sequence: TGTGCCAGCAGTGGGACCGCGAATCAGCCCCAGCATTTT.

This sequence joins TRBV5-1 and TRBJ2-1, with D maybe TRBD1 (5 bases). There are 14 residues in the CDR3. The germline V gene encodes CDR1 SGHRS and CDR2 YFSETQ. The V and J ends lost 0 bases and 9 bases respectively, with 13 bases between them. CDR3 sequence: CASSLGVREGEQFF. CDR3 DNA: TGCGCCAGCAGCTTGGGGGTCAGGGAAGGTGAGCAGTTCTTC.

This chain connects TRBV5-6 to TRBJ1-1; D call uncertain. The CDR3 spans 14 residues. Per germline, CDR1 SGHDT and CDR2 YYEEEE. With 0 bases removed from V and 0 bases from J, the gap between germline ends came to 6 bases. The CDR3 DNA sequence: TGTGCCAGCAGCTTGGGGCACTTGAACACTGAAGCTTTCTTT. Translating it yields CASSLGHLNTEAFF. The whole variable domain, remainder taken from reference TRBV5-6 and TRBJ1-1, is DAGVTQSPTHLIKTRGQQVTLRCSPKSGHDTVSWYQQALGQGPQFIFQYYEEEERQRGNFPDRFSGHQFPNYSSELNVNALLLGDSALYLCASSLGHLNTEAFFGQGTRLTVV.

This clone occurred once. DNA for the CDR3: TGCGCCAGCAAATTCCGGGACACGCAAGAGACCCAGTACTTC. This translates into CASKFRDTQETQYF. V gene TRBV10-2 combines with J gene TRBJ2-5, with D tentatively TRBD1 (6 bases). This CDR3 region has 14 residues. Germline values: CDR1 WSHSY, CDR2 SAAADI. Trimming removed 7 bases at V and 2 bases at J, with 14 bases between.

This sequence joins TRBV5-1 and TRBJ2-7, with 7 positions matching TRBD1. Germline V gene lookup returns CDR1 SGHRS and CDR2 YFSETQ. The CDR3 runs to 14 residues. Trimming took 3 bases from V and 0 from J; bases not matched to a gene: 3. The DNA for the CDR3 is TGCGCCAGCAGCTGGAGACAGGGCTCCTACGAGCAGTACTTC. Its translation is CASSWRQGSYEQYF.